The rows below give T cell receptor beta chains drawn from one sample of a study of control samples from healthy donors and cancer patients. Some clones are missing from TCRdb's copy, which holds only in-frame ones; the method was immunoSEQ multiplex PCR. This table holds 40,000 to 45,000 clones, about three quarters found once. The sequencing input was formalin-fixed, paraffin-embedded tissue. The source of these receptors is a male donor with melanoma. CDR3s include the opening cysteine and the closing phenylalanine or tryptophan. D genes are given only for firm matches. Only part of the rows carry a size: once, few, many, or a class if the clone is expanded.

clone size: NA
V gene: TRBV21-1
J gene: TRBJ1-5
D gene: NA
CDR3 DNA: TGTGCCAGCTCCGACGGGAATAGCAATCAGCCCCAGCATTTT
CDR3 protein: CASSDGNSNQPQHF

clone size: NA
V gene: TRBV10-1
J gene: TRBJ2-1
D gene: TRBD2
CDR3 DNA: TGCGCCAGCAGCCCGGGGGGGAATGAGCAGTTCTTC
CDR3 protein: CASSPGGNEQFF

clone size: few
V gene: TRBV3-1/TRBV3-2
J gene: TRBJ1-2
D gene: TRBD1
CDR3 DNA: TGTGCCAGCAGCCAAGGGCCAGGACAGGGTTTTGGCTACACCTTC
CDR3 protein: CASSQGPGQGFGYTF

clone size: large
V gene: TRBV29-1
J gene: TRBJ1-2
D gene: NA
CDR3 DNA: TGCAGCGTTAAGGAGGCAGGCCCCTATGGCTACACCTTC
CDR3 protein: CSVKEAGPYGYTF

clone size: NA
V gene: TRBV19
J gene: TRBJ1-3
D gene: NA
CDR3 DNA: TGTGCCAGTACGAGGGGAAAGATAGGAAACACCATATATTTT
CDR3 protein: CASTRGKIGNTIYF

clone size: NA
V gene: TRBV3-1/TRBV3-2
J gene: TRBJ2-7
D gene: NA
CDR3 DNA: TGTGCCAGCAGCCCACCCCAAGGGGGGAGCTCCTACGAGCAGTACTTC
CDR3 protein: CASSPPQGGSSYEQYF

clone size: NA
V gene: TRBV24-1
J gene: TRBJ2-6
D gene: TRBD1
CDR3 DNA: TGTGCCACCAGTGGCCTGACAGGGGCTGGGGCCAACGTCCTGACTTTC
CDR3 protein: CATSGLTGAGANVLTF

clone size: NA
V gene: TRBV7-6
J gene: TRBJ1-3
D gene: NA
CDR3 DNA: TGTGCCAGCAGCTTACCTCGGGGGCAGGGGCCAAACCTCGCGCTCTCTGGAAACACCATATATTTT
CDR3 protein: CASSLPRGQGPNLALSGNTIYF

clone size: once
V gene: TRBV6-6
J gene: TRBJ2-3
D gene: NA
CDR3 DNA: TGTGCCAGCAGTTACTCGGCCGGGGGAAGCACAGATACGCAGTATTTT
CDR3 protein: CASSYSAGGSTDTQYF

clone size: NA
V gene: TRBV11-2
J gene: TRBJ2-6
D gene: NA
CDR3 DNA: TGTGCCAGCAGCCCCAGACAGACCTCTGGGGCCAACGTCCTGACTTTC
CDR3 protein: CASSPRQTSGANVLTF

clone size: once
V gene: TRBV28
J gene: TRBJ2-7
D gene: NA
CDR3 DNA: TGTGCCAGCAGGGAAGCTGGGACCATTTACGAGCAGTACTTC
CDR3 protein: CASREAGTIYEQYF

clone size: few
V gene: TRBV7-2
J gene: TRBJ1-4
D gene: NA
CDR3 DNA: TGTGCCAGCAGCTTAGCCCCGGCAGGGAGAAATGAAAAACTGTTTTTT
CDR3 protein: CASSLAPAGRNEKLFF

clone size: NA
V gene: TRBV7-8
J gene: TRBJ1-6
D gene: NA
CDR3 DNA: TGTGCCAGCAGCCTTGGAAGCGGGAATTCACCCCTCCACTTT
CDR3 protein: CASSLGSGNSPLHF

clone size: few
V gene: TRBV18
J gene: TRBJ1-1
D gene: TRBD1
CDR3 DNA: TGTGCCAGCTCCCGAGGGGGCTCTGAAGCTTTCTTT
CDR3 protein: CASSRGGSEAFF

clone size: NA
V gene: TRBV6-5
J gene: TRBJ1-6
D gene: NA
CDR3 DNA: TGTGCCAGCAGTTACGGTCCCCGGGATTCACCCCTCCACTTT
CDR3 protein: CASSYGPRDSPLHF

clone size: NA
V gene: TRBV7-2
J gene: TRBJ2-1
D gene: NA
CDR3 DNA: TGTGCCAGCAGCCTGGGACCCAGCTCCTACAATGAGCAGTTCTTC
CDR3 protein: CASSLGPSSYNEQFF

clone size: many
V gene: TRBV19
J gene: TRBJ1-4
D gene: TRBD1
CDR3 DNA: TGTGCCAGTAGTAGGACAGGGGTGAATGAAAAACTGTTTTTT
CDR3 protein: CASSRTGVNEKLFF

clone size: NA
V gene: TRBV29-1
J gene: TRBJ2-7
D gene: NA
CDR3 DNA: TGCAGCGTTACTCCTGGGCCGCCGGGGGAGCAGTACTTC
CDR3 protein: CSVTPGPPGEQYF

clone size: NA
V gene: TRBV2
J gene: TRBJ2-3
D gene: TRBD2
CDR3 DNA: TGTGCCAGCAGTATGCGGGAGTTTAGCACAGATACGCAGTATTTT
CDR3 protein: CASSMREFSTDTQYF

clone size: NA
V gene: TRBV27
J gene: TRBJ2-2
D gene: TRBD2
CDR3 DNA: TGTGCCAGCAGTTTAGGGACCGGGAGGGGGACCGGGGAGCTGTTTTTT
CDR3 protein: CASSLGTGRGTGELFF

clone size: NA
V gene: TRBV6-4
J gene: TRBJ2-2
D gene: NA
CDR3 DNA: TGTGCCAGCAGTGAGACAGGGAACACCGGGGAGCTGTTTTTT
CDR3 protein: CASSETGNTGELFF

clone size: NA
V gene: TRBV27
J gene: TRBJ1-4
D gene: NA
CDR3 DNA: TGTGCCAGCAGTTCTTACACTAATGAAAAACTGTTTTTT
CDR3 protein: CASSSYTNEKLFF

clone size: NA
V gene: TRBV6-5
J gene: TRBJ2-3
D gene: NA
CDR3 DNA: TGTGCCAGCAGTTACGGGTATGGAGGCGGAGATACGCAGTATTTT
CDR3 protein: CASSYGYGGGDTQYF

clone size: many
V gene: TRBV4-1
J gene: TRBJ1-3
D gene: NA
CDR3 DNA: TGCGCCAGCAGCCAAGATGGTAGGGGCTCTGGAAACACCATATATTTT
CDR3 protein: CASSQDGRGSGNTIYF

clone size: NA
V gene: TRBV10-2
J gene: TRBJ2-1
D gene: TRBD2
CDR3 DNA: TGCGCCAGCCGACAGGGTAGCGGGAGCGTCGGTGAACAGTTCTTC
CDR3 protein: CASRQGSGSVGEQFF

clone size: NA
V gene: TRBV9
J gene: TRBJ2-7
D gene: NA
CDR3 DNA: TGTGCCAGCAGCGTAAACAACGAGCAGTACTTC
CDR3 protein: CASSVNNEQYF

clone size: NA
V gene: TRBV29-1
J gene: TRBJ1-1
D gene: TRBD1
CDR3 DNA: TGCAGCGTTGCGCGGACAGGGACGAACACTGAAGCTTTCTTT
CDR3 protein: CSVARTGTNTEAFF

clone size: few
V gene: TRBV27
J gene: TRBJ2-6
D gene: NA
CDR3 DNA: TGTGCCAGCAGTCCCACGACAGGAAAGAGCTCTGGGGCCAACGTCCTGACTTTC
CDR3 protein: CASSPTTGKSSGANVLTF

clone size: once
V gene: TRBV19
J gene: TRBJ2-7
D gene: TRBD2
CDR3 DNA: TGTGCCAGTACTGGCGGGAGGGCAGGGAAGCAGTACTTC
CDR3 protein: CASTGGRAGKQYF

clone size: NA
V gene: TRBV18
J gene: TRBJ2-7
D gene: NA
CDR3 DNA: TGTGCCAGCTCAATTTCAAACGGCGGGGAGCAGTACTTC
CDR3 protein: CASSISNGGEQYF

clone size: once
V gene: TRBV10-3
J gene: TRBJ2-3
D gene: TRBD2
CDR3 DNA: TGTGCCATCAGTGTTGGAGCGGGAGGCACAGATACGCAGTATTTT
CDR3 protein: CAISVGAGGTDTQYF

clone size: NA
V gene: TRBV28
J gene: TRBJ2-3
D gene: NA
CDR3 DNA: TGTGCCAGCAGTTTAAGTGGAGTAGATACGCAGTATTTT
CDR3 protein: CASSLSGVDTQYF

clone size: NA
V gene: TRBV10-3
J gene: TRBJ2-5
D gene: NA
CDR3 DNA: TGTGCCATCAGCAGTCCCTCTAACGGGGAGACCCAGTACTTC
CDR3 protein: CAISSPSNGETQYF

clone size: few
V gene: TRBV4-1
J gene: TRBJ1-5
D gene: NA
CDR3 DNA: TGCGCCAGCAGGGGGGGAAGCAATCAGCCCCAGCATTTT
CDR3 protein: CASRGGSNQPQHF

clone size: few
V gene: TRBV7-3
J gene: TRBJ2-1
D gene: TRBD2
CDR3 DNA: TGTGCCAGCAGCGCCACCGGGACTAGCGGGGGAACTCGGTTCTTC
CDR3 protein: CASSATGTSGGTRFF

clone size: NA
V gene: TRBV12-5
J gene: TRBJ2-7
D gene: NA
CDR3 DNA: TGTGCTAGTGGTTTGGTACGTGGAAAGGAAGACAGGGGACTATACGAGCAGTACTTC
CDR3 protein: CASGLVRGKEDRGLYEQYF

clone size: NA
V gene: TRBV4-2
J gene: TRBJ2-1
D gene: TRBD2
CDR3 DNA: TGTGCCAGCAGCCAATATAGCCGGGCTAGCGGGGCCCGCAATGAGCAGTTCTTC
CDR3 protein: CASSQYSRASGARNEQFF

clone size: few
V gene: TRBV2
J gene: TRBJ1-5
D gene: NA
CDR3 DNA: TGTGCCAGCGGGCCGGGAAAACAGGATCAGCCCCAGCATTTT
CDR3 protein: CASGPGKQDQPQHF

clone size: NA
V gene: TRBV19
J gene: TRBJ2-2
D gene: NA
CDR3 DNA: TGTGCCTGTAGGGGGTTTGACACCGGGGAGCTGTTTTTT
CDR3 protein: CACRGFDTGELFF

clone size: NA
V gene: TRBV2
J gene: TRBJ2-1
D gene: TRBD2
CDR3 DNA: TGTGCCAGCGGAGGACTAGCGGGGAGCTCCTACAATGAGCAGTTCTTC
CDR3 protein: CASGGLAGSSYNEQFF

clone size: NA
V gene: TRBV9
J gene: TRBJ1-6
D gene: TRBD1
CDR3 DNA: TGTGCCAGCAAGGGGACAGGGAATTCACCCCTCCACTTT
CDR3 protein: CASKGTGNSPLHF

clone size: NA
V gene: TRBV5-1
J gene: TRBJ2-3
D gene: TRBD1
CDR3 DNA: TGCGCCAGCAGCTTGGGACAGGGAATAGATACGCAGTATTTT
CDR3 protein: CASSLGQGIDTQYF

clone size: NA
V gene: TRBV6-5
J gene: TRBJ2-3
D gene: NA
CDR3 DNA: TGTGCCAGCAGAAGTAGAGGCGGGACAGATACGCAGTATTTT
CDR3 protein: CASRSRGGTDTQYF

clone size: NA
V gene: TRBV18
J gene: TRBJ2-5
D gene: NA
CDR3 DNA: TGTGCCAGCTCCCCGCGGGGCGGAGAGACCCAGTACTTC
CDR3 protein: CASSPRGGETQYF

clone size: once
V gene: TRBV7-9
J gene: TRBJ1-2
D gene: TRBD1
CDR3 DNA: TGTGCCACCAAACCGGGGACAGACTATGGCTACACCTTC
CDR3 protein: CATKPGTDYGYTF

clone size: NA
V gene: TRBV11-2
J gene: TRBJ2-1
D gene: TRBD2
CDR3 DNA: TGTGCCAGATTAATGGGGCGGGAGGGGGACAATGAGCAGTTCTTC
CDR3 protein: CARLMGREGDNEQFF

clone size: NA
V gene: TRBV11-2
J gene: TRBJ1-2
D gene: NA
CDR3 DNA: TGTGCCAGCAGCTTCGGTCTTAGTGGCTACACCTTC
CDR3 protein: CASSFGLSGYTF

clone size: few
V gene: TRBV6-5
J gene: TRBJ1-2
D gene: TRBD1
CDR3 DNA: TGTGCCACCTCAGGGACAGGGCATGGCTACACCTTC
CDR3 protein: CATSGTGHGYTF

clone size: NA
V gene: TRBV7-8
J gene: TRBJ2-2
D gene: TRBD2
CDR3 DNA: TGTGCCAGCAGCTTGCCCCCGGGACTAGCGGGAGTGGGCACCGGGGAGCTGTTTTTT
CDR3 protein: CASSLPPGLAGVGTGELFF

clone size: NA
V gene: TRBV7-8
J gene: TRBJ1-1
D gene: NA
CDR3 DNA: TGTGCCAGCAGCCCCCGGAGGGACGGAAACACTGAAGCTTTCTTT
CDR3 protein: CASSPRRDGNTEAFF

clone size: NA
V gene: TRBV30
J gene: TRBJ1-2
D gene: NA
CDR3 DNA: TGTGCCTGGAATCTTGTGGCCCGCTACACCTTC
CDR3 protein: CAWNLVARYTF

clone size: many
V gene: TRBV11-2
J gene: TRBJ2-7
D gene: TRBD1
CDR3 DNA: TGTGCCAGCAGCCCTATAGGGGGACAGGGGGCCTACGAGCAGTACTTC
CDR3 protein: CASSPIGGQGAYEQYF